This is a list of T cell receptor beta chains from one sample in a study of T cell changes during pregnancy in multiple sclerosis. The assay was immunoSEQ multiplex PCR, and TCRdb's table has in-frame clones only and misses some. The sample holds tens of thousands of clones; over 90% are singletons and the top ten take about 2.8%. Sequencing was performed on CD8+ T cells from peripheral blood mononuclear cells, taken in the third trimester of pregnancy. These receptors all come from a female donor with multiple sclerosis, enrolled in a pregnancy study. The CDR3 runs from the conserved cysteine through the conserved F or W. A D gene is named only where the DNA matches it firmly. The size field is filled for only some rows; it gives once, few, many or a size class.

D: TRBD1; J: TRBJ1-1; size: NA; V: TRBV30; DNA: TGTGCCTGGAGTGAGGGACAGTGGAACACTGAAGCTTTCTTT; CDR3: CAWSEGQWNTEAFF
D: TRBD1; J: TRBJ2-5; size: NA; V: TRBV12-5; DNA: TGTGCTAGTGGCCGGGACAGTGCACAAGAGACCCAGTACTTC; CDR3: CASGRDSAQETQYF
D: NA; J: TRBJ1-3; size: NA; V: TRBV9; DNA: TGTGCCAGCAGCCCCAAGGGGGTTCCTGGAAACACCATATATTTT; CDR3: CASSPKGVPGNTIYF
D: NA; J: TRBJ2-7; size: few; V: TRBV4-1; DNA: TGCGCCAGCAGCCACAATGCGGCCTACGAGCAGTACTTC; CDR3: CASSHNAAYEQYF
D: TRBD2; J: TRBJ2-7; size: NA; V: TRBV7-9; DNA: TGTGCCAGCAGCTTGGATCCGGGACTAGCGACCACCTACGAGCAGTACTTC; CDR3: CASSLDPGLATTYEQYF
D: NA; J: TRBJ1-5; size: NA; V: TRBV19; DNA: TGTGCCAGTAACTATAGGGGGGGGGTTAGCAATCAGCCCCAGCATTTT; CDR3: CASNYRGGVSNQPQHF
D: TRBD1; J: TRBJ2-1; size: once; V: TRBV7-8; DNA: TGTGCCAGCAGCTCAGAGGGACAGGCTAGGCAGTTCTTC; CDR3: CASSSEGQARQFF
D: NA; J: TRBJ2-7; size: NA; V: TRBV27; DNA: TGTGCCAGCAGCCTACACCAGGGAAAACCCTACGAGCAGTACTTC; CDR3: CASSLHQGKPYEQYF
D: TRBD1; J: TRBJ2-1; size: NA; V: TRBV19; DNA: TGTGCCAGTAGTATAGATGCGACAGGGGGAAATGAGCAGTTCTTC; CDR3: CASSIDATGGNEQFF
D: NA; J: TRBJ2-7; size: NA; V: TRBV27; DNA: TGTGCCAGTATTAACAGGGAGCATCGGGTCTACGAGCAGTACTTC; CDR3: CASINREHRVYEQYF
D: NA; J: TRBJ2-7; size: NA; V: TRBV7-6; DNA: TGTGCCAGCAGCTTAGAGTACGGGGGGCCAGGTAGCTCCTACGAGCAGTACTTC; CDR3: CASSLEYGGPGSSYEQYF
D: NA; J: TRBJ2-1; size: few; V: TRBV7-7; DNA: TGTGCCAGCAGCTTAGGACTACCTTCCTACAATGAGCAGTTCTTC; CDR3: CASSLGLPSYNEQFF
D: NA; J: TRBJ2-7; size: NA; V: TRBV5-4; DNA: TGTGCCAGCAGCTTGCGGGGGGCTGAGGAGCAGTACTTC; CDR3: CASSLRGAEEQYF
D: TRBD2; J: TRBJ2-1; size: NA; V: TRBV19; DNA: TGTGCCAGTAGTATTATTAGCGGGTCGTACAATGAGCAGTTCTTC; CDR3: CASSIISGSYNEQFF
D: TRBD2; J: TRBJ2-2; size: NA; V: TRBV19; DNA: TGTGCCAGTAGTATAGAAATAGCGGGGCCCACCGGGGAGCTGTTTTTT; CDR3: CASSIEIAGPTGELFF
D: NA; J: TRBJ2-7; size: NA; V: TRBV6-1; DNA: TGTGCCAGCACTGCGGCCGGGTCCTACGAGCAGTACTTC; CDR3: CASTAAGSYEQYF
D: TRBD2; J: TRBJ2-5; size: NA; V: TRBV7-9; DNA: TGTGCCAGCAGGTTAGCGGGGCGCCAAGAGACCCAGTACTTC; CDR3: CASRLAGRQETQYF
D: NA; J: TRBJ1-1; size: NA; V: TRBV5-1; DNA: TGCGCCAGCAGCTTATCAGGAATGAACACTGAAGCTTTCTTT; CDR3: CASSLSGMNTEAFF
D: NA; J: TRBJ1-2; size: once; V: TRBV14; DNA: TGTGCCAGCAGCCAAGAATTAGGGGCAAAAGGCTACACCTTC; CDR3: CASSQELGAKGYTF
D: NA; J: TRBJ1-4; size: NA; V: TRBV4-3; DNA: TGCGCCAGCAGCCAGGGCTTCACCACAACTAATGAAAAACTGTTTTTT; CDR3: CASSQGFTTTNEKLFF
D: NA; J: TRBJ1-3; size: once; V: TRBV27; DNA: TGTGCCAGCAGCCTCCGTGGGGGGGGACACTCTGGAAACACCATATATTTT; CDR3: CASSLRGGGHSGNTIYF
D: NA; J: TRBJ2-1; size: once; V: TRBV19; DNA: TGTGCCAGCAACCAGGGCAATGAGCAGTTCTTC; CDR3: CASNQGNEQFF
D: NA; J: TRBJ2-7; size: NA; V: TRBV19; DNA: TGTGCCAGTAGTATAGTTGGGGCCCCGAGCTCCTACGAGCAGTACTTC; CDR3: CASSIVGAPSSYEQYF
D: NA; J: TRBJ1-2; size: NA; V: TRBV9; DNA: TGTGCCAGCAGCGAGGGCACGACGGTGAGGGCTAACTATGGCTACACCTTC; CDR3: CASSEGTTVRANYGYTF
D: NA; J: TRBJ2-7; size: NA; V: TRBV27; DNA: TGTGCCAGCAGTTGGCAGCGGGCGTCCTACGAGCAGTACTTC; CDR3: CASSWQRASYEQYF
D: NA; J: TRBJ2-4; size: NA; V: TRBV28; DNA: TGTGCCAGCAGTTTAAATGGAGAAAACATTCAGTACTTC; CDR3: CASSLNGENIQYF
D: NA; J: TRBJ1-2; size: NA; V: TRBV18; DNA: TGTGCCAGCTCACCCGGAAGGGACTCATATGGCTACACCTTC; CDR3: CASSPGRDSYGYTF
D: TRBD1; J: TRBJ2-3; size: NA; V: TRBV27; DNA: TGTGCCAGCAGTTTATCGGCCCCGGGACAGGGAATATTAGATACGCAGTATTTT; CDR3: CASSLSAPGQGILDTQYF
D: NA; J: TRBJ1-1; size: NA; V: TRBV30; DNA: TGTGCCTGGAGTGCCACTGTTGAAGCTTTCTTT; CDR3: CAWSATVEAFF
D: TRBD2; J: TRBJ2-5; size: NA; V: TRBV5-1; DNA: TGCGCCAGCAGCTTGGCGGGAGGAGAGACCCAGTACTTC; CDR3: CASSLAGGETQYF
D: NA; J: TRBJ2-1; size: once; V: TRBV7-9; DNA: TGTGCCAGCAGCGCCGACAAACCCAACTACAATGAGCAGTTCTTC; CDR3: CASSADKPNYNEQFF
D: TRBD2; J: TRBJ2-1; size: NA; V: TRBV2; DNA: TGTGCCAGCAGTCATAGCGGGAGGGTATCCTACAATGAGCAGTTCTTC; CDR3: CASSHSGRVSYNEQFF
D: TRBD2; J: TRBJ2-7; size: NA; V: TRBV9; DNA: TGTGCCAGCAGCCTAAGACTAGCGGGAGCCGAGCAGTACTTC; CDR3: CASSLRLAGAEQYF
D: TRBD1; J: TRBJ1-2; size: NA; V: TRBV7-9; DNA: TGTGCCAGCAGTTCTCTACAGGGGGAAGGCTATGGCTACACCTTC; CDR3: CASSSLQGEGYGYTF
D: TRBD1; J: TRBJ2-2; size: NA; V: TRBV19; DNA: TGTGCCAGTAGTATTGGGACAGGGCACACCGGGGAGCTGTTTTTT; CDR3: CASSIGTGHTGELFF
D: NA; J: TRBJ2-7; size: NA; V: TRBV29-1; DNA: TGCAGCGTTGTAGGGGGTACCTACGAGCAGTACTTC; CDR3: CSVVGGTYEQYF
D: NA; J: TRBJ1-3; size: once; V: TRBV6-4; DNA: TGTGCCAGCAGTAAGGAGGCCTCTGGAAACACCATATATTTT; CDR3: CASSKEASGNTIYF
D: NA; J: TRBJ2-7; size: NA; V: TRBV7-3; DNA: TGTGCCAGCAGCTTAATCCGCGACGAGCAGTACTTC; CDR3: CASSLIRDEQYF
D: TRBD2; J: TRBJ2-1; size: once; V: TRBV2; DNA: TGTGCCAGCAGTCTCCTCCGCGGGAGGGCCTACAATGAGCAGTTCTTC; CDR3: CASSLLRGRAYNEQFF
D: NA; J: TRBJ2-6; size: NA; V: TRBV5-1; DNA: TGCGCCAGCAGCTTGTTGGGCAGCCCCTACTCTGGGGCCAACGTCCTGACTTTC; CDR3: CASSLLGSPYSGANVLTF
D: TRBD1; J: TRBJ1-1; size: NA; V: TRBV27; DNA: TGTGCCAGCAGTTTAGACAGGGCTATGAACACTGAAGCTTTCTTT; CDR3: CASSLDRAMNTEAFF
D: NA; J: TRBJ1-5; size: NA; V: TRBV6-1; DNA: TGTGCCAGCAGTGAAGAGGCACCGAGGAGCAATCAGCCCCAGCATTTT; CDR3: CASSEEAPRSNQPQHF
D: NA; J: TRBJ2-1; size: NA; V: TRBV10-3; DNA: TGTGCCGTCGGACTTAGATACAATGAGCAGTTCTTC; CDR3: CAVGLRYNEQFF
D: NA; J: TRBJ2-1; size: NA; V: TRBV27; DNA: TGTGCCAGCAGTTTATCGACAGGCCTATCCTACAATGAGCAGTTCTTC; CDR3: CASSLSTGLSYNEQFF
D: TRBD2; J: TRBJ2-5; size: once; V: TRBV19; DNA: TGTGCCAGTAGTCCCGGGGTAGCGGGATATGAGACCCAGTACTTC; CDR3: CASSPGVAGYETQYF
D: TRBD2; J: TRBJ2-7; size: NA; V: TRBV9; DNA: TGTGCCAGCAGCGTAGGGGATGGGCTAGCGGCCGCCTACGAGCAGTACTTC; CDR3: CASSVGDGLAAAYEQYF
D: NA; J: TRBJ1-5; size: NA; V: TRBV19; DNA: TGTGCCAGTAGTATTCAGGATTACAAGAATCAGCCCCAGCATTTT; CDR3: CASSIQDYKNQPQHF
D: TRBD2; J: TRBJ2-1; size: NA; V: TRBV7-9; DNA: TGTGCCAGCAGCTTCGACCCAACTAGCGGGAGGGGCGATGAGCAGTTCTTC; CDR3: CASSFDPTSGRGDEQFF